This T cell receptor beta chain was profiled in a study of cytomegalovirus exposure and HLA in healthy donors. PCR employed 60 Vbeta and 13 Jbeta primers. Using immunoSEQ multiplex PCR, the repertoire was profiled, and TCRdb retains in-frame clones only, with some absent. The data contain about 75,000 clones, around 84% of them singletons. Germline V lookup: CDR1 SEHNR, CDR2 FQNEAQ (reference sequence). The CDR3 has 15 residues. V lost 2 bases, J lost 0 bases, and 8 bases lay in between. This rearrangement joins TRBV7-9 to TRBJ2-1; no definite D call. This TCR derives from a man between 65 and 85 years old in good health and CMV-seropositive. Sequencing was performed on PBMCs. The CDR3, as DNA: TGTGCCAGCAGCTTATGGTCAGGCTCCTACAATGAGCAGTTCTTC. Translated, it gives CASSLWSGSYNEQFF.